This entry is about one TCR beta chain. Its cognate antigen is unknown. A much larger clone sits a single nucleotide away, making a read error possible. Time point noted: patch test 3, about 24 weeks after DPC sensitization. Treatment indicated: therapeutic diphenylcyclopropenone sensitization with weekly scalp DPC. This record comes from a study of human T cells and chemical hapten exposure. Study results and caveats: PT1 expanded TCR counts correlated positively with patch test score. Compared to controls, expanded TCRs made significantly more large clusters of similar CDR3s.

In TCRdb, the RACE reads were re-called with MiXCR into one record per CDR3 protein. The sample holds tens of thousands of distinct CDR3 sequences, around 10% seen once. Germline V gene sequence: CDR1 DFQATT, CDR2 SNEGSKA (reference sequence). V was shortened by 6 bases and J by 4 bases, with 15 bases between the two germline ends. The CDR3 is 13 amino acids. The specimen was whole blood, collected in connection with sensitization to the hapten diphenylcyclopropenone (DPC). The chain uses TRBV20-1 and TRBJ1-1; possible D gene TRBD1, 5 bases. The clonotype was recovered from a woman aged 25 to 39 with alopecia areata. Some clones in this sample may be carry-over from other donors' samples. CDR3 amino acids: CSAFGAGCTEAFF. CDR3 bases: TGCAGTGCCTTCGGGGCAGGGTGCACTGAAGCTTTCTTT.